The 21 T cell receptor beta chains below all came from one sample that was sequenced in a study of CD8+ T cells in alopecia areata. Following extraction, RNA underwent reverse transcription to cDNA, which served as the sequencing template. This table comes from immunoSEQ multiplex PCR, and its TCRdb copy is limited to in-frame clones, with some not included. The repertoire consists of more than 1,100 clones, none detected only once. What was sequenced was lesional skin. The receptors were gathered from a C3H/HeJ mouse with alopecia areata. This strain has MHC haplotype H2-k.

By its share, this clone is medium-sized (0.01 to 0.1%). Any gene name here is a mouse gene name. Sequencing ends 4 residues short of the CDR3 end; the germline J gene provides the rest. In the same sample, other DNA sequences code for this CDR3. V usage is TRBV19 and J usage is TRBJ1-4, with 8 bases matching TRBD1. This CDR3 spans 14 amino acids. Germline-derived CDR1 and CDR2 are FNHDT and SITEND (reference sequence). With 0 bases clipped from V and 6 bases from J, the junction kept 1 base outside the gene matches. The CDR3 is CASSIVDRDERLFF. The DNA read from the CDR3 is TGTGCCAGCAGTATAGTGGACAGGGACGAA.

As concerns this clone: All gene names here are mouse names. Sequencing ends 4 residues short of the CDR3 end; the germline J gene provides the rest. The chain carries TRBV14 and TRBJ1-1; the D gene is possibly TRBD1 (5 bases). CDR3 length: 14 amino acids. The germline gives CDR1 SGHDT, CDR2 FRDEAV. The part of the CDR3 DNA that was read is TGTGCCAGCAGTGAAGGCCTGGGGGGGAGA. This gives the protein CASSEGLGGR. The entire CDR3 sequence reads CASSEGLGGREVFF.

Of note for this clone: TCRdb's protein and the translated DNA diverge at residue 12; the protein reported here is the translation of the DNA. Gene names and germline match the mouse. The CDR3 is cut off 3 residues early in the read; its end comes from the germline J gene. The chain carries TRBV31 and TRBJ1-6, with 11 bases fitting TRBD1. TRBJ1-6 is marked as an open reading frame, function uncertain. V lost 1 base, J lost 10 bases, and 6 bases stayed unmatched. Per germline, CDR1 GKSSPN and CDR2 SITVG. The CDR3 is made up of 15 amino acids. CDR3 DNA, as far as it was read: TGTGCCTGGAGTCGACCGGGGGACAGGGGGTCGCCC. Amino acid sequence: CAWSRPGDRGSP. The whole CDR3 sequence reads CAWSRPGDRGSPLYF.

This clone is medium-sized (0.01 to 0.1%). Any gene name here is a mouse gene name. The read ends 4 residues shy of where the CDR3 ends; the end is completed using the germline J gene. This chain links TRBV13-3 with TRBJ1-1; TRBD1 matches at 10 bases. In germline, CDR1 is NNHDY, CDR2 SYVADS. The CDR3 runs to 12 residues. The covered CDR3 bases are TGTGCCAGCAAGGACAGGGGGACA. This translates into CASKDRGT. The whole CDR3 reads CASKDRGTEVFF.

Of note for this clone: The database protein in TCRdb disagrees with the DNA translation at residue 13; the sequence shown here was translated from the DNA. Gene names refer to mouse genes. The part of the CDR3 DNA that was read is TGTGCCAGCAGTCCCTTGGACAGAACTAGTGCAGAAACG. Amino acid sequence: CASSPLDRTSAET. In full, the CDR3 is CASSPLDRTSAETLYF. This rearrangement joins TRBV19 to TRBJ1-3, with TRBD1 as a possible D gene (6 bases). The read is 3 residues too short to cover the CDR3 end, so that end is filled in from the germline J gene. CDR1 FNHDT and CDR2 SITEND come from the germline V gene (reference sequence). This CDR3 has 16 residues.

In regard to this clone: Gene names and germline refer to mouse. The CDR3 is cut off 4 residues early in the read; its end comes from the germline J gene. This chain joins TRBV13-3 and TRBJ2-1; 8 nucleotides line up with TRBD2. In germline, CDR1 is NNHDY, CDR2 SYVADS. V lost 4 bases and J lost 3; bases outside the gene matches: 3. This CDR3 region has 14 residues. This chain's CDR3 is CASSPDWGYAEQFF. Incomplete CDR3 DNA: TGTGCCAGCAGTCCTGACTGGGGCTATGCT.

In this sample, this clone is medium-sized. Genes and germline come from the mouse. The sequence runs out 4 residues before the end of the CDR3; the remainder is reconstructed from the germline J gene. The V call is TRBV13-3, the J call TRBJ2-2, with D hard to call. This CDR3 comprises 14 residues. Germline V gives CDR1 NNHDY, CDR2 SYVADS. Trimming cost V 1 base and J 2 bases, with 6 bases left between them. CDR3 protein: CASSDSQNTGQLYF. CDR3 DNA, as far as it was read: TGTGCCAGCAGTGATTCCCAGAACACCGGG. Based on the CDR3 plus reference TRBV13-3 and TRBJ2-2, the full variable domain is EAAVTQSPRSKVAVTGGKVTLSCHQTNNHDYMYWYRQDTGHGLRLIHYSYVADSTEKGDIPDGYKASRPSQENFSLILELASLSQTAVYFCASSDSQNTGQLYFGEGSKLTVL.

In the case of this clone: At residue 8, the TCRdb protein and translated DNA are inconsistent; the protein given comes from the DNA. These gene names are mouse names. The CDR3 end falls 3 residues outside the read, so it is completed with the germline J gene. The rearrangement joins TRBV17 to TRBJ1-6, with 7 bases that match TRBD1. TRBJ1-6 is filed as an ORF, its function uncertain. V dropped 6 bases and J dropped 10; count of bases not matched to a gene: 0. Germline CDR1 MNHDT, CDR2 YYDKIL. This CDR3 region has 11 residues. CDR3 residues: CASSRGSPLYF. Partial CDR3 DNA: TGTGCTAGCAGCAGGGGGTCGCCC.

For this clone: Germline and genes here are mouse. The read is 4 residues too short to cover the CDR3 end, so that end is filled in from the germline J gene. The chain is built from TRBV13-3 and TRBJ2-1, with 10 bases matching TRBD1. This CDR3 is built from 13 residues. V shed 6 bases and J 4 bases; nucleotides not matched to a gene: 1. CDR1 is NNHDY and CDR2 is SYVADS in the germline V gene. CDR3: CASKDRGYAEQFF. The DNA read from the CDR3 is TGTGCCAGCAAGGACAGGGGGTATGCT.

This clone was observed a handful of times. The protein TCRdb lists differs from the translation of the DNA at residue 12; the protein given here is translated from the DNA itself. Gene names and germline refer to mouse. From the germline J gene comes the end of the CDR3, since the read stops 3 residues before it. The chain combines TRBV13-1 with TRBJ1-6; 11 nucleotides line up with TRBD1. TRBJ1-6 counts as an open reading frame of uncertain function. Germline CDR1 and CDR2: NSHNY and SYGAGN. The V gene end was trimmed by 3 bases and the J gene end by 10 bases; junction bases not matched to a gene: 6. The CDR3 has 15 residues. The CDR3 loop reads CASSGPGDRGSPLYF. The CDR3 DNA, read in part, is TGTGCCAGCAGTGGCCCTGGGGACAGGGGGTCGCCC.

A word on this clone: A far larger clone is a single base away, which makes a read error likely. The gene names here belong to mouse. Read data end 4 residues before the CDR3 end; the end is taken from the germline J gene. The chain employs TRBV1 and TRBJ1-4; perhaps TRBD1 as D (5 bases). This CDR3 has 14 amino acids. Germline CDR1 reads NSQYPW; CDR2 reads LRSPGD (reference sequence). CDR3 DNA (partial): TGCGCCTGCAGTGCAGTCAGGGATGACGAA. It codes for CACSAVRDDE. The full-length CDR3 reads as CACSAVRDDERLFF.

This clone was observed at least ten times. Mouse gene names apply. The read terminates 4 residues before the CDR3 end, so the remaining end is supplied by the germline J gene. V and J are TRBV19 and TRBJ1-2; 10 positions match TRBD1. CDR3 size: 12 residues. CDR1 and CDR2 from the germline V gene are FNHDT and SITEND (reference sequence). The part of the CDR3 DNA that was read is TGTGCCAGCGGGACAGGGGTTGGC. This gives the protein CASGTGVG. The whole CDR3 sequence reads CASGTGVGDYTF.

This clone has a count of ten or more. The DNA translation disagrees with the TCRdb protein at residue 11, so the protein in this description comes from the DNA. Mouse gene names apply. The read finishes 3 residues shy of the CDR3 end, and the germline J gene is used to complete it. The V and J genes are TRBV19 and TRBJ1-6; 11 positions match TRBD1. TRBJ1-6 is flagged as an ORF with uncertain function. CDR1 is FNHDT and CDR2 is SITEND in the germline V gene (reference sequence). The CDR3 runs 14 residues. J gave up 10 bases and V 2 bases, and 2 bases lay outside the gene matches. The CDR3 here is CASSMGDRGSPLYF. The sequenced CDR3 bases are TGTGCCAGCAGTATGGGGGACAGGGGGTCGCCC.

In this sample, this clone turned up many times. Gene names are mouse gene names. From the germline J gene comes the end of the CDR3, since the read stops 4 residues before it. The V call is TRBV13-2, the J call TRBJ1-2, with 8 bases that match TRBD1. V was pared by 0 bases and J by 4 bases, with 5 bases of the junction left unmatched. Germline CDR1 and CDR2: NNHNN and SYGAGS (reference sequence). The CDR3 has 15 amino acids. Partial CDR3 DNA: TGTGCCAGCGGTGATGCCCCAGGGGGCGGCTCC. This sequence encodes CASGDAPGGGS. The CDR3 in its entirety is CASGDAPGGGSDYTF.

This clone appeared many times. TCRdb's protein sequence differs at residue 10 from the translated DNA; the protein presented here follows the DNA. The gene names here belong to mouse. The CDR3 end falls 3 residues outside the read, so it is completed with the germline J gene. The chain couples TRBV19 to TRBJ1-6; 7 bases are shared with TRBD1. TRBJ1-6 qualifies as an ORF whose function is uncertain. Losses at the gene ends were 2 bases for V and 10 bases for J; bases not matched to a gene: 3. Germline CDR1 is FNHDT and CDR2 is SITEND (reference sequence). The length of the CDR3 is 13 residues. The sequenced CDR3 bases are TGTGCCAGCAGTATGTTCAGGGGGTCGCCC. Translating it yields CASSMFRGSP. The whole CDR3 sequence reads CASSMFRGSPLYF.

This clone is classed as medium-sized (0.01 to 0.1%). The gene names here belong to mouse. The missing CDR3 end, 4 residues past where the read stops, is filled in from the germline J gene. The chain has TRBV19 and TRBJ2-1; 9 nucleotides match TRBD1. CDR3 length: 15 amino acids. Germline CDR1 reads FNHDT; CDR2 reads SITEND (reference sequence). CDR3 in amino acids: CASSMGDREGTEQFF. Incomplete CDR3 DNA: TGTGCCAGCAGTATGGGGGACAGGGAGGGTACT.

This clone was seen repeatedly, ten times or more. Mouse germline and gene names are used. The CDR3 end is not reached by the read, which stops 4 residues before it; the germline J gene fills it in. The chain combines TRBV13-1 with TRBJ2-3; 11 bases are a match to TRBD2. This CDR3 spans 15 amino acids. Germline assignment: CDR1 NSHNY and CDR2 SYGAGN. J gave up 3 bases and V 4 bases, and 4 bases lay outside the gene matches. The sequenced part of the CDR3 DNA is TGTGCCAGCAGTACTGGGGGGGCTCGGGCAGAA. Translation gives CASSTGGARAE. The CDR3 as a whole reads CASSTGGARAETLYF.

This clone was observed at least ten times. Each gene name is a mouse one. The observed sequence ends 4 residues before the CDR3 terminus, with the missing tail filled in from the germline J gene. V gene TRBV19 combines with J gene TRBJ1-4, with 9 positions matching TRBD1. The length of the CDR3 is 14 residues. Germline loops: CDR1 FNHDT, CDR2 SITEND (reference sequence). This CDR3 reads CASSILDRGERLFF. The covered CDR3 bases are TGTGCCAGCAGTATTTTGGACAGGGGCGAA.

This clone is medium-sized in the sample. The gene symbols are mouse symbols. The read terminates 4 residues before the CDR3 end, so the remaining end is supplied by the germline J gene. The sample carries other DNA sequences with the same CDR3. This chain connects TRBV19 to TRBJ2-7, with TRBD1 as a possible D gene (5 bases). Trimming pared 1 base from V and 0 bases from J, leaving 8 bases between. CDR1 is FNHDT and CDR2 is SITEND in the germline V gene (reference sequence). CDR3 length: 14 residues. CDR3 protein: CASSIPGSSYEQYF. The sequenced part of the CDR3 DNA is TGTGCCAGCAGTATACCAGGGAGCTCCTAT.

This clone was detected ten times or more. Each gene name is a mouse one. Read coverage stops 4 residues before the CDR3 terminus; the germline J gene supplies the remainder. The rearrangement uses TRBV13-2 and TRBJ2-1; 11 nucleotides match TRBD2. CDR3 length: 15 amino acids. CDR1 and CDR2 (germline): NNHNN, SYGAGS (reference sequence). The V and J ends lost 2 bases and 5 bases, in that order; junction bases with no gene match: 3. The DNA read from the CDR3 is TGTGCCAGCGGTGAGCGGGACTGGGGGAATGCT. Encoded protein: CASGERDWGNA. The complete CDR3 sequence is CASGERDWGNAEQFF.

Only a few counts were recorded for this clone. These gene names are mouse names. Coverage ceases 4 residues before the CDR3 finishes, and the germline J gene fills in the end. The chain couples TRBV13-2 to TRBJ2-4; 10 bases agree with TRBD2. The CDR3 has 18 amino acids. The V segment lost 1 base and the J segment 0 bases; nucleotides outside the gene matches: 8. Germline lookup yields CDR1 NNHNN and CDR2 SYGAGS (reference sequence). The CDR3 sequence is CASGDWAGGARSQNTLYF. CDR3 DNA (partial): TGTGCCAGCGGTGATTGGGCTGGGGGGGCGCGCAGTCAAAAC.